This section outlines one T cell receptor (beta chain) sequence together with its context. The data are from a study of cytomegalovirus exposure and HLA in healthy donors. V was shortened by 5 bases and J by 2 bases, with 12 bases between the two germline ends. The CDR3 extends over 14 amino acids. CDR1 and CDR2 (germline): SGHVS, FQNEAQ. Primers for the PCR totalled 60 Vbeta and 13 Jbeta. Data came from immunoSEQ multiplex PCR; TCRdb stores just in-frame clones and leaves some out. The table records 70,000 or so clones, over 75% of them present only once. The V and J genes are TRBV7-8 and TRBJ1-1, with D maybe TRBD1 (5 bases). The sequence was obtained from a woman aged 30 to 39 in good health and CMV-seropositive. The sequenced sample was PBMCs. The CDR3 DNA reads as TGTGCCAGCAGCCTAAGAACAGGCAACACTGAAGCTTTCTTT. Its protein product is CASSLRTGNTEAFF.